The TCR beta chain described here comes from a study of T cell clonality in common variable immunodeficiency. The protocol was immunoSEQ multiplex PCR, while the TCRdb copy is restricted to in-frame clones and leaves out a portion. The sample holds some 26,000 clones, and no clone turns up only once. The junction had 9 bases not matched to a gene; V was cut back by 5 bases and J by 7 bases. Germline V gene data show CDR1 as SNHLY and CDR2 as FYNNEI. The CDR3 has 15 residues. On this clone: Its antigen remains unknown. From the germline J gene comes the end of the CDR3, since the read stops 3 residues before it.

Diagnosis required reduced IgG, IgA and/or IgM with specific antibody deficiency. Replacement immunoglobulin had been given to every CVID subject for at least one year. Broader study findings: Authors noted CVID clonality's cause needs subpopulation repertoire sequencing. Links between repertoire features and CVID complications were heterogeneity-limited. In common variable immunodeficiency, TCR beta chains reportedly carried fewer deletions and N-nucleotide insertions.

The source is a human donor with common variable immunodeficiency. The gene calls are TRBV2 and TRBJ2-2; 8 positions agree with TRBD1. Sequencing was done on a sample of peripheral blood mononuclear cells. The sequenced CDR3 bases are TGTGCCAGCAGTTATTTGCAGGGGGCAAGCGGGGAG. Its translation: CASSYLQGASGE. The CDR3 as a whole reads CASSYLQGASGELFF.